These 7 T cell receptor beta chains share one sample of origin, sequenced in a study of control samples from healthy donors and cancer patients. Sequencing was performed with immunoSEQ multiplex PCR; in TCRdb, only in-frame clones are kept and a portion is missing. The sample records over 85,000 clones, 88% being singletons. Sample: PBMCs. These receptor sequences come from a woman aged 55 to 70 with lung cancer.

As DNA, the CDR3 is TGTGCCAGCAGCTTATATACAGATACGCAGTATTTT. It encodes CASSLYTDTQYF. The chain couples TRBV7-2 to TRBJ2-3; D is unclear. Trimming took off 2 bases at V and 3 bases at J, with 3 bases between the two ends. Germline values: CDR1 SGHTA, CDR2 FQGNSA. This CDR3 is built from 12 residues.

The CDR3 region has the DNA TGTGCCAGCAGCCAGGGGGGCATCACAGATACGCAGTATTTT. This translates into CASSQGGITDTQYF. J is TRBJ2-3 and V is TRBV3-1 (or the pseudogene TRBV3-2); D may correspond to TRBD1 or TRBD2 (6 bases each). CDR1 LGHDT and CDR2 YNNKEL come from the germline V gene (reference sequence). V lost 3 bases and J 2 bases, leaving 9 bases between the germline ends. The CDR3 extends over 14 amino acids.

This sequence joins TRBV7-6 and TRBJ2-7; D may correspond to TRBD1 or TRBD2 (6 bases each). V dropped 1 base and J dropped 7 bases, with 20 bases sitting between them. Germline CDR1 reads SGHVS; CDR2 reads FNYEAQ. The CDR3 runs 16 residues. The CDR3 bases are TGTGCCAGCAGCTTAGATGGTCTGGGGGGCCGGGGGGAGCAGTACTTC. Protein: CASSLDGLGGRGEQYF.

The chain has TRBV11-3 and TRBJ1-3; D not resolved. CDR3 length: 15 amino acids. Germline V gene sequence: CDR1 SGHNT, CDR2 YENEEA. Trimming removed 5 bases from V and 0 bases from J, with 11 bases in between. This CDR3 reads CASSVSPGSGNTIYF. CDR3 bases: TGTGCCAGCAGCGTCTCGCCGGGCTCTGGAAACACCATATATTTT.

This clone was detected only once. The chain has TRBV5-5 and TRBJ1-1, with D unclear. V was cut by 2 bases and J by 2 bases, with 7 bases left in between. Germline V gives CDR1 SGHKS, CDR2 YYEKEE (reference sequence). The CDR3 runs 13 residues. The CDR3 DNA reads as TGTGCCAGCAGCTTTATCGGAAACACTGAAGCTTTCTTT. Translation gives CASSFIGNTEAFF.

This clone occurred once. The chain employs TRBV7-9 and TRBJ1-1; D remains unclear. V lost 2 bases to trimming and J lost 1 base, with 8 bases between them. The CDR3 totals 14 residues. Looked up from germline, CDR1 is SEHNR and CDR2 is FQNEAQ (reference sequence). The DNA of the CDR3 is TGTGCCAGCAGCTTACTGTCAGAGAACACTGAAGCTTTCTTT. It translates to CASSLLSENTEAFF.

This chain's CDR3 is CASSRLAGGYNEQFF. Written as DNA, the CDR3 is TGTGCCAGCAGCCGTCTAGCGGGGGGGTACAATGAGCAGTTCTTC. The chain employs TRBV13 and TRBJ2-1, with 12 nucleotides matching TRBD2. The CDR3 spans 15 residues. Germline loops: CDR1 PRHDT, CDR2 FYEKMQ (reference sequence). With 5 bases clipped from V and 4 bases from J, the junction kept 3 bases outside the gene matches.